The 12 T cell receptor beta chains given below trace back to one sample, sequenced in a study of blood T cell repertoires in COVID-19. The method was immunoSEQ multiplex PCR; TCRdb's version includes in-frame clones alone and lacks a portion of them. The sample shows some 180,000 clones, more than 80% of them seen only once. Sequencing was done on a sample of peripheral blood. The receptors were sampled from a human donor in a cohort sampled during active COVID-19.

The V and J genes are TRBV4-2 and TRBJ2-5; TRBD2 aligns across 10 bases. The CDR3 extends over 16 amino acids. The V gene's germline CDR1 is LGHNA and CDR2 YNFKEQ. Trimming at V came to 1 base and at J to 4 bases, leaving 6 bases not matched to a gene. The CDR3 reads CASSQVIAGGAETQYF. For the CDR3, the DNA is TGTGCCAGCAGCCAAGTTATAGCGGGGGGCGCAGAGACCCAGTACTTC.

V gene TRBV27 combines with J gene TRBJ1-1; 9 bases fit TRBD1. CDR1 MNHEY and CDR2 SMNVEV come from the germline V gene (reference sequence). Trimming removed 6 bases from V and 5 bases from J; junction bases left unmatched: 7. The length of the CDR3 is 14 residues. The CDR3 loop is CASRVTGGRTEAFF. CDR3 in DNA: TGTGCCAGCAGGGTAACAGGGGGCCGGACTGAAGCTTTCTTT.

The chain combines TRBV6-2 or TRBV6-3 with TRBJ1-2, with D possibly matching TRBD1 (5 bases). V was clipped by 6 bases and J by 8 bases, with 16 bases between them. Germline CDR1 is MNHEY and CDR2 is SVGEGT. The CDR3 has 13 amino acids. CDR3 DNA sequence: TGTGCCAGCAGCTTCCCCTCGGGGGTAGGCTACACCTTC. Amino acids: CASSFPSGVGYTF.

The rearrangement uses TRBV4-1 and TRBJ2-7, with a weak D call TRBD2 (6 bases). This CDR3 is 14 amino acids long. The germline V gene has CDR1 MGHRA and CDR2 YSYEKL. V lost 4 bases and J 3 bases, leaving 13 bases between the germline ends. The CDR3 reads CASSRVGEDYEQYF. CDR3 sequence (DNA): TGCGCCAGCAGCCGGGTCGGGGAGGACTACGAGCAGTACTTC.

The chain links TRBV5-1 to TRBJ1-1, with 7 bases that match TRBD1. This CDR3 has 15 amino acids. Germline V gives CDR1 SGHRS, CDR2 YFSETQ. J gave up 0 bases and V 3 bases, and 5 bases lay outside the gene matches. The DNA of the CDR3 is TGCGCCAGCAGCTCAGACAGGGTCGTGAACACTGAAGCTTTCTTT. Translation gives CASSSDRVVNTEAFF.

The DNA for the CDR3 is TGCGCCAGCAGCCAAGAGACAGGGGGTAGCAATCAGCCCCAGCATTTT. Its translation: CASSQETGGSNQPQHF. The V call is TRBV4-1, the J call TRBJ1-5; 9 bases match TRBD1. After removal of 0 bases from V and 0 bases from J, the junction contained 0 bases not matched to a gene. CDR1 and CDR2 from the germline V gene are MGHRA and YSYEKL. CDR3 size: 16 residues.

Only one count was recorded for this clone. The gene calls are TRBV6-4 and TRBJ2-7; 10 nucleotides align to TRBD2. Germline V gene sequence: CDR1 MRHNA, CDR2 SNTAGT. V lost 6 bases to trimming and J lost 3 bases; unmatched junction nucleotides: 8. The length of the CDR3 is 15 residues. DNA for the CDR3: TGTGCCAGCAGCGTGACAGCGGGGGGGCTCTACGAGCAGTACTTC. Its translation is CASSVTAGGLYEQYF.

This sequence joins TRBV6-5 and TRBJ1-4, with D hard to call. Looked up from germline, CDR1 is MNHEY and CDR2 is SVGAGI. This CDR3 is 14 amino acids long. V dropped 6 bases and J dropped 7 bases, with 15 bases sitting between them. This CDR3 is CASSSPGSGEKLFF. The DNA of the CDR3 is TGTGCCAGCAGCTCCCCGGGATCGGGTGAAAAACTGTTTTTT.

The rearrangement uses TRBV5-1 and TRBJ1-3, with TRBD1 identical over 7 bases. Germline-derived CDR1 and CDR2 are SGHRS and YFSETQ. The CDR3 is 15 residues long. Losses at the gene ends were 3 bases for V and 2 bases for J; bases not matched to a gene: 5. The CDR3 reads CASSWTQGAGNTIYF. DNA for the CDR3: TGCGCCAGCAGCTGGACGCAGGGGGCTGGAAACACCATATATTTT.

The chain recombines TRBV5-4 with TRBJ1-1, with TRBD1 matching over 9 bases. With 3 bases clipped from V and 1 base from J, the junction kept 4 bases outside the gene matches. The CDR3 extends over 15 amino acids. The germline V gene encodes CDR1 SGHNT and CDR2 YYREEE (reference sequence). The CDR3 region is CASSSVQGANTEAFF. The CDR3 DNA reads as TGTGCCAGCAGCTCCGTACAGGGGGCGAACACTGAAGCTTTCTTT.

This clone has more than one count but fewer than ten. The gene calls are TRBV9 and TRBJ2-1, with 11 positions matching TRBD2. Germline values: CDR1 SGDLS, CDR2 YYNGEE. Trimming at V came to 0 bases and at J to 4 bases, leaving 3 bases not matched to a gene. The CDR3 covers 16 residues. CDR3 bases: TGTGCCAGCAGCGTAGATGGGACTAGCGGTTACAATGAGCAGTTCTTC. Translating gives CASSVDGTSGYNEQFF.

The CDR3 DNA follows: TGTGCCAGCAGCAAAAACTCCGGGACTAGCAAAGAGACCCAGTACTTC. Translated: CASSKNSGTSKETQYF. The chain carries TRBV5-6 and TRBJ2-5, with 9 bases aligning to TRBD2. Germline V gives CDR1 SGHDT, CDR2 YYEEEE. Germline trimming cut 4 bases from V and 3 bases from J; bases unmatched to any gene: 10. This CDR3 contains 16 residues.